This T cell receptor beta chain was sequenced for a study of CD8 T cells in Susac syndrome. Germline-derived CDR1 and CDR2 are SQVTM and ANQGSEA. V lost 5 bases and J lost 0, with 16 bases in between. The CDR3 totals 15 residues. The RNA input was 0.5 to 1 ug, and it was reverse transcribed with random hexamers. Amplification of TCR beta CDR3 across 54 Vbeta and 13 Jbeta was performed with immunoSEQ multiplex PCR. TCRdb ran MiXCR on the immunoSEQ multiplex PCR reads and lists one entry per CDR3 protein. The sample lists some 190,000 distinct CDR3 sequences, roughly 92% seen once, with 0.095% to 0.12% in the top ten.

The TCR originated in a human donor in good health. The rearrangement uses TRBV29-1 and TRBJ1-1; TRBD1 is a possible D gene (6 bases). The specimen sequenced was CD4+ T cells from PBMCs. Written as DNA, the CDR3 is TGCAGCGTTAAGCGGACAGCTGGGATGAACACTGAAGCTTTCTTT. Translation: CSVKRTAGMNTEAFF.